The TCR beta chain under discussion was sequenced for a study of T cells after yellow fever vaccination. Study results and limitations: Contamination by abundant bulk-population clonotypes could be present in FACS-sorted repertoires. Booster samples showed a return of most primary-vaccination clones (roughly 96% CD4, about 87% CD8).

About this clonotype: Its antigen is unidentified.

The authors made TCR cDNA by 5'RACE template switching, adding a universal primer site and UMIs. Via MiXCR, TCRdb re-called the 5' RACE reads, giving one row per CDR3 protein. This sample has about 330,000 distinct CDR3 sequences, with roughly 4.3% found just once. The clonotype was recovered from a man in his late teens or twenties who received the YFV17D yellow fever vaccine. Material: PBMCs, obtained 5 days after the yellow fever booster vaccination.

The chain's CDR3 is CASSSVRTGRFVTETQYF. The CDR3, as DNA: TGTGCCAGCAGCTCGGTCCGGACAGGGAGGTTTGTGACGGAGACCCAGTACTTC. The chain links TRBV7-2 to TRBJ2-5; TRBD1 agrees at 8 bases. The CDR3 totals 18 residues. V lost 4 bases to trimming and J lost 5 bases; unmatched junction nucleotides: 18. Germline values: CDR1 SGHTA, CDR2 FQGNSA.